The 31 T cell receptor beta chains listed next were all sequenced from one sample in a study of CXCR3-negative and CXCR3-positive naive CD8 T cells. It was by 5' RACE with UMI labels that the TRB cDNA libraries were prepared. TCRdb re-called the 5' RACE reads and shows each CDR3 protein once, DNA omitted. This listing includes under 30,000 distinct CDR3 sequences. The specimen was memory CD8+ T cells from blood. These receptors all come from a human donor in good health. Some clones in this sample may be carry-over from other donors' samples.

CDR3 amino acids: CASRDVNEQFF. The J gene is TRBJ2-1, the V gene TRBV5-1. Germline lookup yields CDR1 SGHRS and CDR2 YFSETQ. The CDR3 contains 11 residues.

The J gene is TRBJ2-7, the V gene TRBV6-2 or TRBV6-3; TCRdb picks TRBD2, but there is no DNA to check that call. The germline V gene encodes CDR1 MNHEY and CDR2 SVGEGT. The CDR3 is 15 amino acids. The CDR3 reads CASSYGGGGSYEQYF.

The chain combines TRBV5-5 with TRBJ2-7. Germline assignment: CDR1 SGHKS and CDR2 YYEKEE (reference sequence). The CDR3 runs to 15 residues. CDR3 residues: CASSLVLAGSYEQYF.

The CDR3 reads CSVDRGGETQYF. J is TRBJ2-5 and V is TRBV29-1; TCRdb calls TRBD1, which cannot be checked without DNA. Looked up from germline, CDR1 is SQVTM and CDR2 is ANQGSEA. The CDR3 is made up of 12 amino acids.

This clonotype counts as medium-sized by frequency. CDR3 amino acids: CATQTSGGAPDEQFF. This chain uses TRBV6-2 or TRBV6-3 with TRBJ2-1; TCRdb calls TRBD2, which cannot be checked without DNA. CDR1 is MNHEY, CDR2 SVGEGT, per germline. The CDR3 contains 15 residues.

The genes are TRBV11-3 and TRBJ2-3; TCRdb's D call, TRBD1, is unchecked because there is no DNA. The CDR3 is 15 residues long. The germline V gene encodes CDR1 SGHNT and CDR2 YENEEA. The CDR3: CASSLPGGVFGTQYF.

J is TRBJ2-1 and V is TRBV5-1; TCRdb's assignment of TRBD2 cannot be checked, as there is no DNA. Germline CDR1 and CDR2: SGHRS and YFSETQ. There are 15 residues in the CDR3. CDR3 amino acids: CASSLDASGSGEQFF. The variable domain in full, completed from reference TRBV5-1 and TRBJ2-1, reads KAGVTQTPRYLIKTRGQQVTLSCSPISGHRSVSWYQQTPGQGLQFLFEYFSETQRNKGNFPGRFSGRQFSNSRSEMNVSTLELGDSALYLCASSLDASGSGEQFFGPGTRLTVL.

This rearrangement joins TRBV20-1 to TRBJ1-3; TCRdb lists TRBD1, though no DNA is available to test this call. The CDR3 totals 16 residues. Germline CDR1 is DFQATT and CDR2 is SNEGSKA (reference sequence). The CDR3 spells CSVQTPGGGTGNTIYF.

The CDR3 spells CASSVGGGIEETQYF. V gene TRBV9 combines with J gene TRBJ2-5; the TRBD1 assignment by TCRdb is unverifiable without DNA. Germline V CDR1 and CDR2: SGDLS, YYNGEE. The CDR3 totals 15 residues.

V gene TRBV9 combines with J gene TRBJ1-1; the D call from TCRdb, TRBD1, cannot be confirmed without DNA. In germline, CDR1 is SGDLS, CDR2 YYNGEE. The CDR3 consists of 15 residues. This CDR3 reads CASSVEEGARTEAFF.

The chain joins TRBV6-6 to TRBJ2-1; TCRdb outputs TRBD2, but without DNA this stays unchecked. Germline V gene data show CDR1 as MNHNY and CDR2 as SVGAGI (reference sequence). The CDR3 contains 20 residues. The CDR3 reads CASSYSVPELAGANYNEQFF.

The chain combines TRBV7-9 with TRBJ2-1. This CDR3 is 13 amino acids long. Germline CDR1 is SEHNR and CDR2 is FQNEAQ (reference sequence). CDR3 loop: CASSHPSRAEQFF.

The rearrangement joins TRBV5-4 to TRBJ1-2; TCRdb designates TRBD1, a call that cannot be tested without DNA. CDR1 is SGHNT and CDR2 is YYREEE in the germline V gene (reference sequence). This CDR3 is built from 14 residues. This CDR3 reads CASRSSDRSFDYTF.

The chain employs TRBV4-1 and TRBJ2-1; TCRdb calls TRBD1, which cannot be checked without DNA. CDR1 and CDR2 from the germline V gene are MGHRA and YSYEKL. This CDR3 is 13 amino acids long. CDR3 region: CAGASGQGNEQFF.

This chain joins TRBV20-1 and TRBJ2-3; the D call of TRBD2 rests on TCRdb alone, since no DNA is present to check it. This CDR3 spans 14 amino acids. Germline-derived CDR1 and CDR2 are DFQATT and SNEGSKA (reference sequence). CDR3 residues: CSAPGLQDSDTQYF.

The rearrangement joins TRBV7-9 to TRBJ1-1; TCRdb gives TRBD1 as the D gene, but with no DNA this cannot be confirmed. This CDR3 has 13 residues. Germline CDR1 reads SEHNR; CDR2 reads FQNEAQ (reference sequence). The CDR3 here is CASSPPGSGEAFF.

The rearrangement joins TRBV7-3 to TRBJ2-1; TCRdb's D gene call, TRBD1, goes unchecked for lack of DNA. The CDR3 consists of 14 residues. The germline CDR1 and CDR2 sequences are SGHTA and FQGTGA. CDR3 region: CASSFGASGNEQFF.

The J gene is TRBJ1-5, the V gene TRBV6-1; the TCRdb call, TRBD1, lacks DNA for checking. Germline V gene data show CDR1 as MNHNS and CDR2 as SASEGT. This CDR3 contains 15 residues. The CDR3 loop is CASSEWQGSSQPQHF.

CDR3 loop: CASSPGQGSSYGYTF. The chain has TRBV6-4 and TRBJ1-2; TCRdb picks TRBD1, but there is no DNA to check that call. CDR1 MRHNA and CDR2 SNTAGT come from the germline V gene. The CDR3 loop spans 15 amino acids.

This chain connects TRBV10-3 to TRBJ2-7; the D call of TRBD2 rests on TCRdb alone, since no DNA is present to check it. Germline assignment: CDR1 ENHRY and CDR2 SYGVKD. The CDR3 extends over 16 amino acids. This CDR3 is CAISGSTGSRAYEQYF.

The chain carries TRBV10-3 and TRBJ2-7; with no DNA, the TCRdb D assignment of TRBD1 cannot be verified. Germline lookup yields CDR1 ENHRY and CDR2 SYGVKD. The CDR3 has 16 amino acids. The CDR3 sequence: CAISEGTGLSSYEQYF.

This rearrangement joins TRBV18 to TRBJ2-5; lacking DNA, the TRBD1 call made by TCRdb goes unchecked. The CDR3 contains 14 residues. Germline-derived CDR1 and CDR2 are KGHSH and LQKENI. The CDR3 protein is CASSQWDRQETQYF. The full variable domain, its missing parts supplied by reference TRBV18 and TRBJ2-5, is NAGVMQNPRHLVRRRGQEARLRCSPMKGHSHVYWYRQLPEEGLKFMVYLQKENIIDESGMPKERFSAEFPKEGPSILRIQQVVRGDSAAYFCASSQWDRQETQYFGPGTRLLVL.

J is TRBJ2-2 and V is TRBV25-1; TCRdb selects TRBD1, and the lack of DNA leaves this call unchecked. The germline V gene encodes CDR1 MGHDK and CDR2 SYGVNS. The CDR3 spans 13 residues. CDR3 region: CASSEGDVGELFF. Full variable domain (rest looked up from reference TRBV25-1 and TRBJ2-2): EADIYQTPRYLVIGTGKKITLECSQTMGHDKMYWYQQDPGMELHLIHYSYGVNSTEKGDLSSESTVSRIRTEHFPLTLESARPSHTSQYLCASSEGDVGELFFGEGSRLTVL.

CDR3 loop: CASSNGQGFIYEQYF. This chain uses TRBV12-3 or TRBV12-4 with TRBJ2-7; the D gene TCRdb calls, TRBD1, cannot be checked with no DNA. CDR3 length: 15 amino acids.

The chain carries TRBV20-1 and TRBJ1-6; the D gene TCRdb calls, TRBD1, cannot be checked with no DNA. This CDR3 is 15 amino acids long. CDR1 and CDR2 (germline): DFQATT, SNEGSKA (reference sequence). The CDR3 protein is CSASDYRGDNSPLHF.

The V call is TRBV23-1, the J call TRBJ2-3; TCRdb's assignment of TRBD2 cannot be checked, as there is no DNA. TRBV23-1 is given ORF status, its function remaining uncertain. CDR3 length equals 16 residues. CDR3 protein: CASSQFGRTSADTQYF.

V usage is TRBV29-1 and J usage is TRBJ2-7. CDR1 and CDR2 from the germline V gene are SQVTM and ANQGSEA. The CDR3 length is 14 residues. CDR3 protein: CSVEPLGGSYEQYF.

The CDR3 here is CASSLPGEPRGEFF. This chain joins TRBV6-2 or TRBV6-3 and TRBJ2-1; without DNA, the TCRdb call of TRBD1 cannot be checked. The germline gives CDR1 MNHEY, CDR2 SVGEGT. The CDR3 spans 14 residues.

This chain connects TRBV7-8 to TRBJ2-7; the TRBD2 assignment by TCRdb is unverifiable without DNA. The CDR3 runs to 15 residues. CDR1 and CDR2 from the germline V gene are SGHVS and FQNEAQ. This CDR3 is CASSLTSGGAYEQYF.

CDR3 protein: CASSAGWGEVWQETQYF. The chain joins TRBV7-3 to TRBJ2-5; the D gene TCRdb calls, TRBD1, cannot be checked with no DNA. This CDR3 region has 17 residues. Germline V CDR1 and CDR2: SGHTA, FQGTGA. Supplemented by reference TRBV7-3 and TRBJ2-5, the full variable domain reads GAGVSQTPSNKVTEKGKYVELRCDPISGHTALYWYRQSLGQGPEFLIYFQGTGAADDSGLPNDRFFAVRPEGSVSTLKIQRTERGDSAVYLCASSAGWGEVWQETQYFGPGTRLLVL.

V is TRBV7-6 and J is TRBJ2-3; TCRdb selects TRBD1, and the lack of DNA leaves this call unchecked. This CDR3 has 17 amino acids. The V gene's germline CDR1 is SGHVS and CDR2 FNYEAQ. CDR3 region: CASSLIPYRGPEDTQYF. The variable domain in full, completed from reference TRBV7-6 and TRBJ2-3, reads GAGVSQSPRYKVTKRGQDVALRCDPISGHVSLYWYRQALGQGPEFLTYFNYEAQQDKSGLPNDRFSAERPEGSISTLTIQRTEQRDSAMYRCASSLIPYRGPEDTQYFGPGTRLTVL.